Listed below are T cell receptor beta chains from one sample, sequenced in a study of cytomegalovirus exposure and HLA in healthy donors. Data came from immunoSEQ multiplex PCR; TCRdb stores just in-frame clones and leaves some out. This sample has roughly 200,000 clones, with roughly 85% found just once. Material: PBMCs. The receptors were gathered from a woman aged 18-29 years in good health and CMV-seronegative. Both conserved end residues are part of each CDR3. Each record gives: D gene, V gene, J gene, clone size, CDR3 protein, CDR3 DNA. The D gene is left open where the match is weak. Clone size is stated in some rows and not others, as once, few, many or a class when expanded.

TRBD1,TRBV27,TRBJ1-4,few,CASSYRGQGEKLFF,TGTGCCAGCAGTTACAGGGGGCAGGGTGAAAAACTGTTTTTT
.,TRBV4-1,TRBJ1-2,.,CASSQGASLNYGYTF,TGCGCCAGCAGCCAGGGGGCCTCTTTAAACTATGGCTACACCTTC
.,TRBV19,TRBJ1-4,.,CASSPGTLGNEKLFF,TGTGCCAGTAGTCCAGGGACTCTAGGAAATGAAAAACTGTTTTTT
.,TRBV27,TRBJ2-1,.,CASSLLTGQPGYNEQFF,TGTGCCAGCAGTTTATTGACAGGCCAGCCTGGTTACAATGAGCAGTTCTTC
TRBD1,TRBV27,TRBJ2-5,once,CASRPGTGNQETQYF,TGTGCCAGCAGACCTGGGACAGGCAACCAAGAGACCCAGTACTTC
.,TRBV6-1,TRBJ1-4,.,CASSDPGRTNEKLFF,TGTGCCAGCAGTGACCCAGGGCGCACTAATGAAAAACTGTTTTTT
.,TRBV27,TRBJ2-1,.,CASSSGNYNEQFF,TGTGCCAGCAGTTCCGGGAACTACAATGAGCAGTTCTTC
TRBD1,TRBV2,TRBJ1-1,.,CASSEEGAGPEAFF,TGTGCCAGCAGTGAAGAGGGGGCAGGGCCTGAAGCTTTCTTT
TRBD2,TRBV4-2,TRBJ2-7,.,CASSTGTSGTPREQYF,TGTGCCAGCAGTACTGGGACTAGCGGGACTCCGAGGGAGCAGTACTTC
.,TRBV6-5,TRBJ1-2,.,CASSYSPRGGRGGYTF,TGTGCCAGCAGTTACTCTCCCCGGGGGGGTCGGGGTGGCTACACCTTC
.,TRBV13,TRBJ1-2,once,CASSPGQNYGYTF,TGTGCCAGCAGCCCCGGACAGAACTATGGCTACACCTTC
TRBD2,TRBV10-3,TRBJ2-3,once,CAISEGRVAGVDTQYF,TGTGCCATCAGTGAAGGCAGGGTAGCGGGAGTGGATACGCAGTATTTT
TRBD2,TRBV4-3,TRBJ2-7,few,CASSQGTSGTYEQYF,TGCGCCAGCAGCCAGGGGACTAGCGGGACCTACGAGCAGTACTTC
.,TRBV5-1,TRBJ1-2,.,CASSLDGRGGYTF,TGCGCCAGCAGCTTGGACGGCCGCGGTGGCTACACCTTC
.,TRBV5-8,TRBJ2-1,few,CASSLVRAGQFF,TGTGCCAGCAGCCTGGTGCGGGCCGGGCAGTTCTTC
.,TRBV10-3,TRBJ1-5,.,CAISESDSSNQPQHF,TGTGCCATCAGTGAGTCGGACAGTAGCAATCAGCCCCAGCATTTT
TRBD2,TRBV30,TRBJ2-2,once,CAWSGLAGVGTGELFF,TGTGCCTGGAGCGGGCTAGCGGGAGTAGGTACCGGGGAGCTGTTTTTT
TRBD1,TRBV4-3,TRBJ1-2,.,CASRMTGTGDFLYGYTF,TGCGCCAGCAGAATGACCGGGACAGGGGATTTTCTCTATGGCTACACCTTC
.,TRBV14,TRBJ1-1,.,CASSQLDTTEAFF,TGTGCCAGCAGCCAATTGGACACCACTGAAGCTTTCTTT
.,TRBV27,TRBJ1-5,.,CASSLTGYNQPQHF,TGTGCCAGCAGTTTGACAGGCTACAATCAGCCCCAGCATTTT